This T cell receptor (beta chain) was recovered during a study of blood T cell repertoires in COVID-19. Study-wide background: COVID-19 samples collected from the United States, Italy and Spain covered acute and convalescent phases.

As handled by the study authors: Nucleated cell number was recorded as an estimate derived from reference gene primer amplification. Profiling relied on immunoSEQ multiplex PCR, and the TCRdb table lists in-frame clones only, not all of them. V and J calls and clone size come straight from that table; D and trimming were deduced from the DNA. The profile shows 100,000 to 150,000 clones, about 85% of them singletons. This TCR was recovered from a woman over 75 with acute or convalescent COVID-19. Sequences were obtained from peripheral blood.

Here the CDR3 reads CASSFGINQPQHF. The DNA of the CDR3 is TGTGCCAGCAGCTTCGGGATCAATCAGCCCCAGCATTTT. V is TRBV5-6 and J is TRBJ1-5; D is ambiguous. This CDR3 spans 13 amino acids. CDR1 is SGHDT, CDR2 YYEEEE, per germline. The V and J ends lost 2 bases and 3 bases respectively, with 6 bases between them.